This TCR beta chain originates from a study of T cell responses to AZD1222 COVID-19 vaccine. The assay was immunoSEQ multiplex PCR, and TCRdb's table has in-frame clones only and misses some. The table includes 100,000 to 150,000 clones, around 90% detected once. In this sample, this clone turned up once. The specimen comprised peripheral blood, sampled on day 0 of MenACWY control vaccination. The TCR sequence derives from an adult in good health.

The CDR3 DNA sequence: TGTGCCAGCAGCCAAGATGTTGGCCTACTAGGGGGGACAGATACGCAGTATTTT. This sequence encodes CASSQDVGLLGGTDTQYF. This chain links TRBV14 with TRBJ2-3; D possibly uses TRBD1 or TRBD2 (6 bases each). Trimming pared 0 bases from V and 3 bases from J, leaving 19 bases between. Germline-derived CDR1 and CDR2 are SGHDN and FVKESK. The CDR3 runs 18 residues.